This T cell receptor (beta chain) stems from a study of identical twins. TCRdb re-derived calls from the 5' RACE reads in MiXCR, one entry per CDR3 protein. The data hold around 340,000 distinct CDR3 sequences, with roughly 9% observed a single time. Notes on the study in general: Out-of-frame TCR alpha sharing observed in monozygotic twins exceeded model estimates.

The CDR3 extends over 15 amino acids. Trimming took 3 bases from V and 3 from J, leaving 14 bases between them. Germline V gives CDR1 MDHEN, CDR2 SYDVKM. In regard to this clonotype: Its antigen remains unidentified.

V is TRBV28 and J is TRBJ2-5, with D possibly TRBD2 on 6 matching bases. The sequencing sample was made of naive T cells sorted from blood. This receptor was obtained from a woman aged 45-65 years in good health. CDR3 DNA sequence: TGTGCCAGCAGTTTGTTCCGGGGAGGAGAAGAGACCCAGTACTTC. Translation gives CASSLFRGGEETQYF.